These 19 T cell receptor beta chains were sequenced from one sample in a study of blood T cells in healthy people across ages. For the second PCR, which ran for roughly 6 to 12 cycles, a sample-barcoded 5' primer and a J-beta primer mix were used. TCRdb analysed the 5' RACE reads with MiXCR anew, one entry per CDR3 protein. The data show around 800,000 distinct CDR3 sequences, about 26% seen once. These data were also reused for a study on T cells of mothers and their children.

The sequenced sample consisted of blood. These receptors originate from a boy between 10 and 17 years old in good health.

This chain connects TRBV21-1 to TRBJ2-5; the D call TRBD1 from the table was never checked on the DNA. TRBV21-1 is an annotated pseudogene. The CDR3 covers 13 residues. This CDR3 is CATGRGHQETQYF. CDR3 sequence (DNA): TGTGCCACCGGCCGGGGCCACCAAGAGACCCAGTACTTC.

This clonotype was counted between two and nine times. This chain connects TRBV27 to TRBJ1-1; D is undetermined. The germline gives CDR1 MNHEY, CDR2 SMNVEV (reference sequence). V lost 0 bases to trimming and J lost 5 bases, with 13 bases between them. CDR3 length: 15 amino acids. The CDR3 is CASSLSYQPETEAFF. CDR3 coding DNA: TGTGCCAGCAGTTTATCCTACCAGCCTGAGACTGAAGCTTTCTTT.

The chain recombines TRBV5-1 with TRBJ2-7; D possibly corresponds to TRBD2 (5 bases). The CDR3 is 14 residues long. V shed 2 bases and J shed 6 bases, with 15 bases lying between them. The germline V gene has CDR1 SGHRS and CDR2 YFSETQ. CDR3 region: CASSFSGSEPEQYF. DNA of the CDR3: TGCGCCAGCAGCTTTAGTGGGAGCGAGCCCGAGCAGTACTTC.

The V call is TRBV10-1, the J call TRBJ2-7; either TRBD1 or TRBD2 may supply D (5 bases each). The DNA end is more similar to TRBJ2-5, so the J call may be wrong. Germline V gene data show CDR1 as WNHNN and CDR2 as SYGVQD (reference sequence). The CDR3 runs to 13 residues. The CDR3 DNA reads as TGCGCCAGCACAACGGGACCTGGGGAGACCCAGTACTTC. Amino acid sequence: CASTTGPGETQYF.

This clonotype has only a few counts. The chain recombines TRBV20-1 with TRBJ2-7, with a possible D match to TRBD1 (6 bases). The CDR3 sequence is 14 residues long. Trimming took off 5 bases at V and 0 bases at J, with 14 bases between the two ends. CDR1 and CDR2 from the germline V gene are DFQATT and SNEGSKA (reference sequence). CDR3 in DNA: TGCAGTGCTCCTAGGACAGAGAGCTCCTACGAGCAGTACTTC. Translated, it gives CSAPRTESSYEQYF.

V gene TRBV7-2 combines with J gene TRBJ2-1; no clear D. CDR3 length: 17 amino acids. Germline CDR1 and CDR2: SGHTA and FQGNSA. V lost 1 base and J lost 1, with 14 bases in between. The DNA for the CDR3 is TGTGCCAGCAGCTTAGGCCGCAGGTGGTTGTCCTACAATGAGCAGTTCTTC. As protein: CASSLGRRWLSYNEQFF.

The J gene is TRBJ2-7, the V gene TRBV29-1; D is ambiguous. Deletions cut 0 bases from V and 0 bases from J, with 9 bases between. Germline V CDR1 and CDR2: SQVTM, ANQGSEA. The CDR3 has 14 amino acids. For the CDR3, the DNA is TGCAGCGTTGAAGAAGGGTCCCCCTCCTACGAGCAGTACTTC. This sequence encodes CSVEEGSPSYEQYF.

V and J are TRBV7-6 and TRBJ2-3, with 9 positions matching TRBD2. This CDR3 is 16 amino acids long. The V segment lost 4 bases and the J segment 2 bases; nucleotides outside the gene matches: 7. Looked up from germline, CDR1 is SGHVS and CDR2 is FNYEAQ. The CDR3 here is CASSSGTSRFTDTQYF. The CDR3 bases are TGTGCCAGCAGCTCAGGGACTAGCAGATTCACAGATACGCAGTATTTT.

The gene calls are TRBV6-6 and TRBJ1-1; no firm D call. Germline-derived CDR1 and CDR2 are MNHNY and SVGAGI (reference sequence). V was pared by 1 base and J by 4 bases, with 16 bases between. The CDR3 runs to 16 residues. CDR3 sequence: CASSYYPFDRGTEAFF. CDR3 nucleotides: TGTGCCAGCAGTTACTACCCCTTCGACCGGGGCACTGAAGCTTTCTTT.

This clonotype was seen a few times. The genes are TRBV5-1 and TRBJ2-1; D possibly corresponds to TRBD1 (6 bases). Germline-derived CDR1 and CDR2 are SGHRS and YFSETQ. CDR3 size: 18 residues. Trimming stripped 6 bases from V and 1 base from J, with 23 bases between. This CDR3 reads CASNMGAGVIFSYNEQFF. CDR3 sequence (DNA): TGCGCCAGCAACATGGGGGCAGGGGTAATTTTTTCCTACAATGAGCAGTTCTTC.

CDR3 protein: CASSQNVGPTEPQHF. CDR3 bases: TGCGCCAGCAGTCAAAATGTGGGGCCGACTGAGCCCCAGCATTTT. The chain couples TRBV5-1 to TRBJ1-5, with D perhaps matching TRBD1 (5 bases). Germline assignment: CDR1 SGHRS and CDR2 YFSETQ. The CDR3 consists of 15 residues. V was clipped by 5 bases and J by 8 bases, with 20 bases between them.

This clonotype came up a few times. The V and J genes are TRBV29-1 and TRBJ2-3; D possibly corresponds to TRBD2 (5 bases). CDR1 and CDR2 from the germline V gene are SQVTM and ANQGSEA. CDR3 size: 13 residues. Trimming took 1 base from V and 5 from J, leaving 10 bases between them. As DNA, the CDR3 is TGCAGCGTTGAAGGGCCGGCGGGAGATACGCAGTATTTT. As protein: CSVEGPAGDTQYF.

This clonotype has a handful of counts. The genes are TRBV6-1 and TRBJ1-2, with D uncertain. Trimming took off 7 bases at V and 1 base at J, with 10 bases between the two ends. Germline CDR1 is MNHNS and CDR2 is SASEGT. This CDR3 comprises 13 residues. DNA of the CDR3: TGTGCCAGCAATCGGGGAGTTAACTATGGCTACACCTTC. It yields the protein CASNRGVNYGYTF.

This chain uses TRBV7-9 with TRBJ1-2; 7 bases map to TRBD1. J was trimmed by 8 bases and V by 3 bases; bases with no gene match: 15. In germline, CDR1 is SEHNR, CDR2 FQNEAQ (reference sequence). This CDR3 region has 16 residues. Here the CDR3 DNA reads TGTGCCAGCAGCTTTTCCTCTACGACAGGGCGAGTAGGCTACACCTTC. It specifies CASSFSSTTGRVGYTF.

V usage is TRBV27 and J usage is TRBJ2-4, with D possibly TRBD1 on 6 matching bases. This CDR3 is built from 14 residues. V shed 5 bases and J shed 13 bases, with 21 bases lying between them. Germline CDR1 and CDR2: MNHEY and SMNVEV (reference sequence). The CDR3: CASSPLGQPLDQYF. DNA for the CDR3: TGTGCCAGCAGTCCCCTAGGACAGCCCCTTGACCAGTACTTC.

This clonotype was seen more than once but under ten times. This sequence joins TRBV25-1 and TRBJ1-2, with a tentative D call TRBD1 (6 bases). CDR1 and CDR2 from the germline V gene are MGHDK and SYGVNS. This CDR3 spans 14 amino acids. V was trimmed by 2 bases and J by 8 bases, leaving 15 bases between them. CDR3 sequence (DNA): TGTGCCAGCAGTGAAATTTGGGGGCTTGAAGGCTACACCTTC. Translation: CASSEIWGLEGYTF.

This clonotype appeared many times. As DNA, the CDR3 is TGCAGTGCTAGCGGGGGGGCCGGAGAGACCCAGTACTTC. It is translated as CSASGGAGETQYF. This chain links TRBV20-1 with TRBJ2-5; TRBD2 matches 8 bases. V was pared by 3 bases and J by 4 bases, with 4 bases of the junction left unmatched. Per germline, CDR1 DFQATT and CDR2 SNEGSKA (reference sequence). CDR3 length: 13 residues.

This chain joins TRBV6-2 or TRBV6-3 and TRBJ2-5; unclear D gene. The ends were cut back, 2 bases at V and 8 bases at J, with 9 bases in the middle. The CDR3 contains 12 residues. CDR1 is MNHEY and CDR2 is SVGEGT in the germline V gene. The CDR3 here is CASSYLQGTQYF. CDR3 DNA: TGTGCCAGCAGTTACCTTCAAGGTACCCAGTACTTC.

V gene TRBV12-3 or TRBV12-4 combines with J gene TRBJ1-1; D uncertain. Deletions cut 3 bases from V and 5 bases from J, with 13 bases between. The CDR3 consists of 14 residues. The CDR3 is CASSLAEWKTEAFF. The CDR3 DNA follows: TGTGCCAGCAGTTTGGCGGAGTGGAAGACTGAAGCTTTCTTT.